The present TCR beta chain was sequenced within a study of shared clonotypes between healthy human individuals. Per the germline V gene, CDR1 is SGDLS and CDR2 is YYNGEE. The CDR3 consists of 15 residues. V shed 3 bases and J shed 0 bases, with 13 bases lying between them. Profiling relied on immunoSEQ multiplex PCR, and the TCRdb table lists in-frame clones only, not all of them. The data show under 2.5 million clones, roughly 90% seen once. The source of this sequence is a man younger than 30 in good health. Some clones in this sample may be carry-over from other donors' samples. The sequenced sample consisted of naive CD4+ T cells from PBMCs. Regarding subset: CD45RA+ positively selected. This rearrangement joins TRBV9 to TRBJ2-7; D tentatively reads TRBD1 or TRBD2 (5 bases each). The CDR3 region is CASSAAGSSSYEQYF. The DNA of the CDR3 is TGTGCCAGCAGCGCCGCAGGGAGCTCCTCCTACGAGCAGTACTTC. The complete variable domain, with remaining parts taken from reference TRBV9 and TRBJ2-7, reads DSGVTQTPKHLITATGQRVTLRCSPRSGDLSVYWYQQSLDQGLQFLIQYYNGEERAKGNILERFSAQQFPDLHSELNLSSLELGDSALYFCASSAAGSSSYEQYFGPGTRLTVT.